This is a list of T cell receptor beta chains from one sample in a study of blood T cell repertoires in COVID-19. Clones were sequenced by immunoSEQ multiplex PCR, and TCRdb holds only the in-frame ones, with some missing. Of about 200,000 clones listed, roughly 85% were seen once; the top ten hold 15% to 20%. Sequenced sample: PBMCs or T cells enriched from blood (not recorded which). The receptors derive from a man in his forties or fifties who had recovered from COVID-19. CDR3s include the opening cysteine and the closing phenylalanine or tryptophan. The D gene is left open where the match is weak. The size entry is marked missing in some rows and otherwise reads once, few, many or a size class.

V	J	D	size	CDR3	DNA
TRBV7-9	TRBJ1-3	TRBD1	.	CASRRTGGNTIYF	TGTGCCAGCCGTCGGACAGGGGGAAACACCATATATTTT
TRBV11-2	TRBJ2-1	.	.	CASIRGKSPSNEQFF	TGTGCCAGCATCCGCGGGAAATCGCCTAGCAATGAGCAGTTCTTC
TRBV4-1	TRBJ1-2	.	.	CASSQLVGTGGYGYTF	TGCGCCAGCAGCCAGTTGGTAGGGACCGGGGGGTATGGCTACACCTTC
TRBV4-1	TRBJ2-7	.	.	CASSQEARGIGQYF	TGCGCCAGCAGCCAAGAGGCCAGGGGAATCGGGCAGTACTTC
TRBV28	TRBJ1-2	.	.	CASRLLRAYGYTF	TGTGCCAGCAGGCTCCTCAGGGCCTATGGCTACACCTTC
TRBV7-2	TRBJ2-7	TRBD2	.	CASSPTFGLAGYEQYF	TGTGCCAGCAGCCCAACCTTTGGACTAGCGGGATACGAGCAGTACTTC
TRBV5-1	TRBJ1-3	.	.	CASSIDTYSGNTIYF	TGCGCCAGCAGCATCGACACATACTCTGGAAACACCATATATTTT
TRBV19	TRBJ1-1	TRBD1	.	CASSIIDRVTEAFF	TGTGCCAGTAGTATTATTGACAGGGTGACTGAAGCTTTCTTT
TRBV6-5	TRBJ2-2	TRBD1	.	CASNGGTGRTGELFF	TGTGCCAGCAATGGGGGGACAGGGCGGACCGGGGAGCTGTTTTTT
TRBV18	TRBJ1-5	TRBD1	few	CASSPDRGSNQPQHF	TGTGCCAGCTCACCGGACAGGGGGAGCAATCAGCCCCAGCATTTT
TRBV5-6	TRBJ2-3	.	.	CASSGESGTDTQYF	TGTGCCAGCAGCGGGGAGTCGGGCACAGATACGCAGTATTTT
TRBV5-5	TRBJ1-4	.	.	CASSLRGNEKLFF	TGTGCCAGCAGCCTGAGGGGGAACGAAAAACTGTTTTTT
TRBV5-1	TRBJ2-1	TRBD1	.	CASSMRTGGANEQFF	TGCGCCAGCAGCATGAGGACAGGGGGCGCAAATGAGCAGTTCTTC
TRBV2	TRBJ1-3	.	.	CASSRDFYSGNTIYF	TGTGCCAGCAGTCGGGACTTCTACTCTGGAAACACCATATATTTT
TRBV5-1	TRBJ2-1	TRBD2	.	CASSSGTGPSSYNEQFF	TGCGCCAGCAGCAGCGGGACGGGTCCGAGCTCCTACAATGAGCAGTTCTTC
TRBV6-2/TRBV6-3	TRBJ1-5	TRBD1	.	CASSRGTGGLYNQPQHF	TGTGCCAGCAGTCGGGGGACAGGGGGCTTATATAATCAGCCCCAGCATTTT
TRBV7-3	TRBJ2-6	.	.	CASSPYGANVLTF	TGTGCCAGCAGCCCGTATGGGGCCAACGTCCTGACTTTC
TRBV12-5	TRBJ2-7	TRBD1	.	CASAKGQGEKYEQYF	TGTGCTAGTGCCAAGGGACAGGGGGAGAAATACGAGCAGTACTTC
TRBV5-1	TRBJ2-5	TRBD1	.	CASSLGQGETQYF	TGCGCCAGCAGCCTGGGACAGGGGGAGACCCAGTACTTC
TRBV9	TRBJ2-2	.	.	CASSVFPGLTTTGELFF	TGTGCCAGCAGCGTTTTCCCCGGACTCACTACAACCGGGGAGCTGTTTTTT
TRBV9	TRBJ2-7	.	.	CASSVAPTTEQYF	TGTGCCAGCAGCGTAGCTCCGACTACCGAGCAGTACTTC
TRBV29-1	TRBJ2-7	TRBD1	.	CSVRQGSSSYEQYF	TGCAGCGTTCGACAGGGGTCCTCCTCCTACGAGCAGTACTTC
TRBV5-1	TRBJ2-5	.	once	CASRTGTLKETQYF	TGCGCCAGCCGAACCGGGACTCTAAAAGAGACCCAGTACTTC
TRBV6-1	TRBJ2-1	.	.	CASSEGAGGSYNEQFF	TGTGCCAGCAGTGAAGGGGCAGGAGGCTCCTACAATGAGCAGTTCTTC
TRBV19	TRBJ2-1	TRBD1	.	CASSPGQGIIDEQFF	TGTGCCAGTAGTCCGGGACAGGGGATTATCGATGAGCAGTTCTTC
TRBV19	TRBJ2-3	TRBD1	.	CASSIPRTGADTQYF	TGTGCCAGTAGTATTCCCAGGACAGGGGCAGATACGCAGTATTTT
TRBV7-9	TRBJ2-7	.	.	CASSFQGSILYF	TGTGCCAGCAGCTTCCAGGGTTCGATACTGTACTTC
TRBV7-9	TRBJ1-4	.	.	CASSLDTATNEKLFF	TGTGCCAGCAGCTTAGATACAGCAACTAATGAAAAACTGTTTTTT
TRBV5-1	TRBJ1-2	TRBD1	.	CASKPQGGGSGYGYTF	TGCGCCAGCAAGCCACAGGGGGGCGGATCGGGCTATGGCTACACCTTC
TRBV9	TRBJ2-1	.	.	CASSGLDFYNEQFF	TGTGCCAGCAGCGGACTCGATTTCTACAATGAGCAGTTCTTC
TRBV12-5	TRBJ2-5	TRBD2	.	CASARSGRETQYF	TGTGCTAGTGCCCGTAGCGGGAGAGAGACCCAGTACTTC
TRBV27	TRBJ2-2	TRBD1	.	CASKLGQGFTGELFF	TGTGCCAGCAAATTGGGACAGGGGTTCACCGGGGAGCTGTTTTTT
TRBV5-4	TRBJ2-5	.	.	CASSLVAKETQYF	TGTGCCAGCAGCTTGGTTGCTAAAGAGACCCAGTACTTC
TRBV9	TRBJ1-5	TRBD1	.	CASSPQVGTGTKEKVSNQPQHF	TGTGCCAGCAGCCCCCAGGTGGGGACAGGGACGAAAGAGAAAGTGAGCAATCAGCCCCAGCATTTT
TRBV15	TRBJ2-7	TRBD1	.	CATSRVEGGHEQYF	TGTGCCACCAGCAGAGTGGAAGGGGGCCACGAGCAGTACTTC
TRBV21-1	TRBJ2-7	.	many	CASSKKRTSGSYEQYF	TGTGCCAGCAGCAAAAAAAGGACTAGCGGGAGCTACGAGCAGTACTTC
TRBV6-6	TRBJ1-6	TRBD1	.	CASSPHRGGSSPLHF	TGTGCCAGCAGTCCCCACAGGGGTGGGAGTTCACCCCTCCACTTT
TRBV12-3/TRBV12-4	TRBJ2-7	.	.	CASSPTTTWEQYF	TGTGCCAGCAGCCCTACTACCACTTGGGAGCAGTACTTC
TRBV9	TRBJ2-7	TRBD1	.	CASSTYGGQGYEQYF	TGTGCCAGCAGCACCTACGGGGGACAGGGCTACGAGCAGTACTTC
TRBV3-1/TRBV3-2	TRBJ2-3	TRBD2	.	CASKDSGGADTQYF	TGTGCCAGCAAAGATTCCGGGGGGGCAGATACGCAGTATTTT
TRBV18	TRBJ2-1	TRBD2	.	CASSPPGGGRYNEQFF	TGTGCCAGCTCACCTCCGGGGGGAGGACGCTACAATGAGCAGTTCTTC
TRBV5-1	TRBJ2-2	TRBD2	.	CASSFGGGNTGELFF	TGCGCCAGCAGCTTCGGCGGGGGGAACACCGGGGAGCTGTTTTTT
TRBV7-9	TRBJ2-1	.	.	CASSSQGMEQFF	TGTGCCAGCAGCTCGCAGGGGATGGAGCAGTTCTTC